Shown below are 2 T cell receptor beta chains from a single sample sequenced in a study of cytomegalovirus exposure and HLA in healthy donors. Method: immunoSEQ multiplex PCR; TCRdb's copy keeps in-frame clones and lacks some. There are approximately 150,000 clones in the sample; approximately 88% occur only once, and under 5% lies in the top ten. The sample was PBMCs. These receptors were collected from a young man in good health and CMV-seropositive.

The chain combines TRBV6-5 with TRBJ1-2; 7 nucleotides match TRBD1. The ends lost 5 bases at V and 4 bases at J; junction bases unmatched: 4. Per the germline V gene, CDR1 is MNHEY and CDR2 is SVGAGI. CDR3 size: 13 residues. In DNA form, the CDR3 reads TGTGCCAGCAGTCGACAGGGAGCCTATGGCTACACCTTC. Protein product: CASSRQGAYGYTF.

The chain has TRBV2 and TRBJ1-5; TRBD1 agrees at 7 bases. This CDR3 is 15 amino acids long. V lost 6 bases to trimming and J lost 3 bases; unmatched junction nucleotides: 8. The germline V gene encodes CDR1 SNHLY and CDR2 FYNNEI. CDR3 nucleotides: TGTGCCAGCAGCCGACGGGGACAGTCCAATCAGCCCCAGCATTTT. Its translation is CASSRRGQSNQPQHF.